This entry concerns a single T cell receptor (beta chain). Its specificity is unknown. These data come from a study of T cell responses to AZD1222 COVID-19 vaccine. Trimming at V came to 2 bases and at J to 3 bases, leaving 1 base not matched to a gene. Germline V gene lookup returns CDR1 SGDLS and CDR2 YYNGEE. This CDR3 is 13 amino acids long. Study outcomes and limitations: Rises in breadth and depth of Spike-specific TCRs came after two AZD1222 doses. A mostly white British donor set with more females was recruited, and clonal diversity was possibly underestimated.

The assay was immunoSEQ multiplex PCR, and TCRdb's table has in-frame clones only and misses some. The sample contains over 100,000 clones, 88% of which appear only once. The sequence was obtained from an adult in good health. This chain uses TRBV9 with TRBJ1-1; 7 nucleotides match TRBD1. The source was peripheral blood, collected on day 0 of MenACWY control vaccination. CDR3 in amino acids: CASSVGTDTEAFF. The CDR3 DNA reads TGTGCCAGCAGCGTCGGGACAGACACTGAAGCTTTCTTT.